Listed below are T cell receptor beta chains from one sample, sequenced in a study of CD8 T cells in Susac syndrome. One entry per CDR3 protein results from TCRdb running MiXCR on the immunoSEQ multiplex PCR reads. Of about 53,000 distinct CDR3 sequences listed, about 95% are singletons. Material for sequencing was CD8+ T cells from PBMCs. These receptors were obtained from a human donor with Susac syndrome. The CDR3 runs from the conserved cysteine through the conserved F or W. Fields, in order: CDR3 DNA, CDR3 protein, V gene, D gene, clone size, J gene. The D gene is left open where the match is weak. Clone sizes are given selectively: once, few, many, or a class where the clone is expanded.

CDR3 DNA: TGTGCCGAGTCGAATGGGGGAAACACTGAAGCTTTCTTT
CDR3 protein: CAESNGGNTEAFF
V gene: TRBV12-3/TRBV12-4
D gene: -
clone size: once
J gene: TRBJ1-1

CDR3 DNA: TGTGCCAGCAGCCGGATCAGCAGCGGGGGGCCGGATACGCAGTATTTT
CDR3 protein: CASSRISSGGPDTQYF
V gene: TRBV7-9
D gene: TRBD2
clone size: once
J gene: TRBJ2-3

CDR3 DNA: TGTGCCAGCAGTTGGAGTAGCGGGGTCAGCACAGATACGCAGTATTTT
CDR3 protein: CASSWSSGVSTDTQYF
V gene: TRBV27
D gene: TRBD2
clone size: once
J gene: TRBJ2-3

CDR3 DNA: TGCAGTGCAGGGGACAGGGTGAGAACAGATACGCAGTATTTT
CDR3 protein: CSAGDRVRTDTQYF
V gene: TRBV20-1
D gene: TRBD1
clone size: once
J gene: TRBJ2-3

CDR3 DNA: TGCGCCAGCAGCTTTCACGGGGCCGTGGGCACTGAAGCTTTCTTT
CDR3 protein: CASSFHGAVGTEAFF
V gene: TRBV5-1
D gene: -
clone size: few
J gene: TRBJ1-1

CDR3 DNA: TGTGCCAGCAGCTATAGTCTCTCAGATACGCAGTATTTT
CDR3 protein: CASSYSLSDTQYF
V gene: TRBV7-9
D gene: -
clone size: -
J gene: TRBJ2-3

CDR3 DNA: TGCAGCGTTGAACTAGCGGATAGCACAGATACGCAGTATTTT
CDR3 protein: CSVELADSTDTQYF
V gene: TRBV29-1
D gene: TRBD2
clone size: -
J gene: TRBJ2-3

CDR3 DNA: TGTGCCAGCAGCGACGGACAGTATGGCTACACCTTC
CDR3 protein: CASSDGQYGYTF
V gene: TRBV14
D gene: -
clone size: once
J gene: TRBJ1-2

CDR3 DNA: TGTGCCTGGAGCGCCGGGACAGGGAACCCCTACGAGCAGTACTTC
CDR3 protein: CAWSAGTGNPYEQYF
V gene: TRBV30
D gene: TRBD1
clone size: -
J gene: TRBJ2-7

CDR3 DNA: TGTGCCAGCAGCGAAGGTAGACAGTCCAATCAGCCCCAGCATTTT
CDR3 protein: CASSEGRQSNQPQHF
V gene: TRBV2
D gene: -
clone size: once
J gene: TRBJ1-5

CDR3 DNA: TGTGCCTGGAGTCTCCGGACAGGGTGGGACGAGCAGTACTTC
CDR3 protein: CAWSLRTGWDEQYF
V gene: TRBV30
D gene: TRBD1
clone size: -
J gene: TRBJ2-7

CDR3 DNA: TGCAGCGTTGAAGATCTAGGGGACTACGAGCAGTACTTC
CDR3 protein: CSVEDLGDYEQYF
V gene: TRBV29-1
D gene: -
clone size: once
J gene: TRBJ2-7

CDR3 DNA: TGTGCCAGCAGCGTAGTGAACAGGGGGCGCCACTATGGCTACACCTTC
CDR3 protein: CASSVVNRGRHYGYTF
V gene: TRBV7-8
D gene: TRBD1
clone size: -
J gene: TRBJ1-2

CDR3 DNA: TGCAGCGTTGAAGATTATGCTGGCACAGATACGCAGTATTTT
CDR3 protein: CSVEDYAGTDTQYF
V gene: TRBV29-1
D gene: -
clone size: -
J gene: TRBJ2-3

CDR3 DNA: TGTGCCAGCAGCTTCGCACCGAACACTGAAGCTTTCTTT
CDR3 protein: CASSFAPNTEAFF
V gene: TRBV12-3/TRBV12-4
D gene: -
clone size: -
J gene: TRBJ1-1

CDR3 DNA: TGTGCCAGCAGCCCCACTGGGGGCACTGAAGCTTTCTTT
CDR3 protein: CASSPTGGTEAFF
V gene: TRBV7-9
D gene: -
clone size: few
J gene: TRBJ1-1

CDR3 DNA: TGTGCCACCAGCAAGAGGAGGGGGCCCCAAAGGGAGGAGCAGTTCTTC
CDR3 protein: CATSKRRGPQREEQFF
V gene: TRBV15
D gene: -
clone size: -
J gene: TRBJ2-1

CDR3 DNA: TGTGCCAGCAGGAGGGACAGGGGGACGACCGGGGAGCTGTTTTTT
CDR3 protein: CASRRDRGTTGELFF
V gene: TRBV6-4
D gene: TRBD1
clone size: -
J gene: TRBJ2-2

CDR3 DNA: TGTGCCAGCAGCGTATCGGAAGCCGGGGAGCTGTTTTTT
CDR3 protein: CASSVSEAGELFF
V gene: TRBV9
D gene: -
clone size: -
J gene: TRBJ2-2

CDR3 DNA: TGTGCCAGCAGTGAACTGCCCGGGACAGGGTTGTATAGCAATCAGCCCCAGCATTTT
CDR3 protein: CASSELPGTGLYSNQPQHF
V gene: TRBV28
D gene: TRBD1
clone size: -
J gene: TRBJ1-5

CDR3 DNA: TGTGCCAGCCTGTTAGGGCCAAAAGAGACCCAGTACTTC
CDR3 protein: CASLLGPKETQYF
V gene: TRBV28
D gene: -
clone size: -
J gene: TRBJ2-5

CDR3 DNA: TGTGCCAGCAGTTTCGGCCGAAGCTCCTACGAGCAGTACTTC
CDR3 protein: CASSFGRSSYEQYF
V gene: TRBV27
D gene: -
clone size: -
J gene: TRBJ2-7

CDR3 DNA: TGTGCCAGCTCCCAACCTGGGGGGTCTGTCAACACTGAAGCTTTCTTT
CDR3 protein: CASSQPGGSVNTEAFF
V gene: TRBV18
D gene: -
clone size: -
J gene: TRBJ1-1

CDR3 DNA: TGTGCCAGCAGCGTGATTGGCGACCGCTCCTACAATGAGCAGTTCTTC
CDR3 protein: CASSVIGDRSYNEQFF
V gene: TRBV9
D gene: -
clone size: -
J gene: TRBJ2-1

CDR3 DNA: TGTGCCTGGAGAAAGGACAGGATAAACTATGGCTACACCTTC
CDR3 protein: CAWRKDRINYGYTF
V gene: TRBV30
D gene: TRBD1
clone size: -
J gene: TRBJ1-2

CDR3 DNA: TGCGCCAGCAGCCCTCGACAGGAGTTGGGTAACTATGGCTACACCTTC
CDR3 protein: CASSPRQELGNYGYTF
V gene: TRBV5-1
D gene: -
clone size: -
J gene: TRBJ1-2

CDR3 DNA: TGTGCCAGCAGCGTAGCTTCTAGAGGGGCAGATACGCAGTATTTT
CDR3 protein: CASSVASRGADTQYF
V gene: TRBV9
D gene: -
clone size: -
J gene: TRBJ2-3

CDR3 DNA: TGTGCCAGCAGCGGGGGACACCTAGATCAGCCCCAGCATTTT
CDR3 protein: CASSGGHLDQPQHF
V gene: TRBV9
D gene: -
clone size: -
J gene: TRBJ1-5

CDR3 DNA: TGTGCCAGCAGCTCAAGACAAGGGGCGGAACTGTTTTTT
CDR3 protein: CASSSRQGAELFF
V gene: TRBV12-3/TRBV12-4
D gene: -
clone size: -
J gene: TRBJ1-4

CDR3 DNA: TGTGCCAGCAACGGGGGGGACAAACTCTCTGGGGCCAACGTCCTGACTTTC
CDR3 protein: CASNGGDKLSGANVLTF
V gene: TRBV9
D gene: TRBD2
clone size: -
J gene: TRBJ2-6

CDR3 DNA: TGCAGTGCTACGGAGGGTCTACAGGAGTTCTTC
CDR3 protein: CSATEGLQEFF
V gene: TRBV20-1
D gene: -
clone size: once
J gene: TRBJ2-1

CDR3 DNA: TGTGCCAGCAGCCGCGGGACAGCTGGCTACACCTTC
CDR3 protein: CASSRGTAGYTF
V gene: TRBV14
D gene: TRBD1
clone size: -
J gene: TRBJ1-2

CDR3 DNA: TGTGCCACCAGTGACCCATATAGCAATCAGCCCCAGCATTTT
CDR3 protein: CATSDPYSNQPQHF
V gene: TRBV24-1
D gene: -
clone size: -
J gene: TRBJ1-5

CDR3 DNA: TGTGCCAGCAGTTACCAGCCTACCCGATGGGACACTGAAGCTTTCTTT
CDR3 protein: CASSYQPTRWDTEAFF
V gene: TRBV6-5
D gene: -
clone size: -
J gene: TRBJ1-1

CDR3 DNA: TGTGCCAGCAGCGTGGGCAGGGCGACCGGGGAGCTGTTTTTT
CDR3 protein: CASSVGRATGELFF
V gene: TRBV9
D gene: -
clone size: -
J gene: TRBJ2-2

CDR3 DNA: TGTGCCAGCAGCTCGAGTCAGGGATCCTACGAGCAGTACTTC
CDR3 protein: CASSSSQGSYEQYF
V gene: TRBV11-2
D gene: -
clone size: -
J gene: TRBJ2-7

CDR3 DNA: TGTGCCACGTTGTCGCAAGATACGCAGTATTTT
CDR3 protein: CATLSQDTQYF
V gene: TRBV2
D gene: -
clone size: -
J gene: TRBJ2-3

CDR3 DNA: TGCAGTGCTAGAGCAGACAGGCCACCGAACACTGAAGCTTTCTTT
CDR3 protein: CSARADRPPNTEAFF
V gene: TRBV20-1
D gene: -
clone size: -
J gene: TRBJ1-1

CDR3 DNA: TGTGCCACCAGCATCGGCAGGGGCACTGAAGCTTTCTTT
CDR3 protein: CATSIGRGTEAFF
V gene: TRBV15
D gene: -
clone size: -
J gene: TRBJ1-1

CDR3 DNA: TGTGCCAGCAGTTACCTTTCGGGGGGGGCGGATGAGCAGTTCTTC
CDR3 protein: CASSYLSGGADEQFF
V gene: TRBV6-6
D gene: TRBD2
clone size: -
J gene: TRBJ2-1

CDR3 DNA: TGTGCCTGGAGAAACAGGGGGATGGGAGGCAATCAGCCCCAGCATTTT
CDR3 protein: CAWRNRGMGGNQPQHF
V gene: TRBV30
D gene: TRBD1
clone size: -
J gene: TRBJ1-5

CDR3 DNA: TGTGCCAGCAGGGCGGGCGGGGTTGGCTACACCTTC
CDR3 protein: CASRAGGVGYTF
V gene: TRBV5-6
D gene: -
clone size: -
J gene: TRBJ1-2